These T cell receptor beta chains were read from a single sample in a study of blood T cell repertoires in COVID-19. The protocol was immunoSEQ multiplex PCR, while the TCRdb copy is restricted to in-frame clones and leaves out a portion. The sample consists of some 130,000 clones, almost 85% of them appearing once. The sample comprised peripheral blood. These receptors were obtained from a woman aged 25 to 39 who had recovered from COVID-19. CDR3s leave out the opening cysteine and the closing phenylalanine or tryptophan. Fields, in order: V gene, D gene, J gene, clone size, CDR3 protein. The D gene is left open where the match is weak. A clone size is listed for some rows: how often the clone was seen (once, few, many), or a class if it is expanded.

TRBV12-3/TRBV12-4	.	TRBJ1-1	.	ASREGLRAF
TRBV30	TRBD1	TRBJ1-4	.	AWGPGQGASNEKLF
TRBV14	.	TRBJ1-1	.	ASSQTEIAEAF
TRBV7-8	.	TRBJ1-1	.	ASRRGLDTEAF
TRBV29-1	TRBD1	TRBJ1-1	.	SVQGGTEAF
TRBV7-6	TRBD2	TRBJ2-5	.	ASSFSVAGGQETQY
TRBV5-1	.	TRBJ2-7	.	ASSSGYRDTYEQY
TRBV6-2/TRBV6-3	TRBD1	TRBJ1-1	many	ASSYPNPSGTVRPGAF
TRBV6-5	.	TRBJ2-4	.	ASGPQGGNIQY
TRBV20-1	.	TRBJ2-1	.	SASVVRSPYNEQF
TRBV4-1	.	TRBJ1-6	.	ASSQVAGYNSPLH
TRBV2	.	TRBJ2-5	once	ASTLEGYQETQY